This entry lists 7 T cell receptor beta chains sequenced from one sample in a study of blood T cell repertoires in COVID-19. Data came from immunoSEQ multiplex PCR; TCRdb stores just in-frame clones and leaves some out. This repertoire shows over 150,000 clones, approximately 85% found once; its top ten account for 6.2%. The source material was PBMCs or T cells enriched from blood (not recorded which). These receptors came from a middle-aged man who had recovered from COVID-19.

The V and J genes are TRBV28 and TRBJ1-2; D not certain. This CDR3 spans 12 amino acids. With 4 bases removed from V and 8 bases from J, the gap between germline ends came to 11 bases. The germline gives CDR1 MDHEN, CDR2 SYDVKM. This chain's CDR3 is CASSSVTGGYTF. The DNA for the CDR3 is TGTGCCAGCAGTTCTGTTACGGGGGGCTACACCTTC.

The V and J genes are TRBV28 and TRBJ1-2; 7 bases are shared with TRBD1. CDR1 is MDHEN, CDR2 SYDVKM, per germline. V shed 2 bases, J shed 5 bases, and the junction held 8 bases outside the gene matches. This CDR3 has 15 amino acids. CDR3 in amino acids: CASSLGTVLRYGYTF. CDR3 coding DNA: TGTGCCAGCAGTTTAGGGACAGTTCTGCGTTATGGCTACACCTTC.

This clone was picked up a small number of times. The sample holds other DNA sequences that translate to the same CDR3. The gene calls are TRBV3-1 (or the pseudogene TRBV3-2) and TRBJ1-1; D uncertain. Trimming pared 1 base from V and 2 bases from J, leaving 8 bases between. The CDR3 extends over 14 amino acids. Looked up from germline, CDR1 is LGHDT and CDR2 is YNNKEL (reference sequence). The CDR3 here is CASSQVAGNTEAFF. The DNA of the CDR3 is TGTGCCAGCAGCCAAGTCGCGGGTAACACTGAAGCTTTCTTT.

This rearrangement joins TRBV15 to TRBJ2-1, with 10 bases identical to TRBD1. This CDR3 is 13 amino acids long. Germline-derived CDR1 and CDR2 are LNHNV and YYDKDF (reference sequence). Trimming removed 9 bases from V and 7 bases from J; junction bases left unmatched: 6. CDR3 bases: TGTGCCACTCGAGGACAGGGGGGGAATGAGCAGTTCTTC. Translated, it gives CATRGQGGNEQFF.

The chain uses TRBV30 and TRBJ2-2, with 11 positions matching TRBD1. V was pared by 3 bases and J by 7 bases, with 16 bases of the junction left unmatched. The CDR3 spans 18 residues. Germline CDR1 and CDR2: GTSNPN and SVGIG (reference sequence). In DNA form, the CDR3 reads TGTGCCTGGAGCCGATCACTCACCGGGACAGGGGGGGTCGGGGAGCTGTTTTTT. This gives the protein CAWSRSLTGTGGVGELFF.

This clone was counted once. V and J are TRBV6-5 and TRBJ1-5; unclear D gene. The V end was cut by 7 bases, the J end by 6 bases, with 16 bases between. The CDR3 has 14 amino acids. Germline V gene data show CDR1 as MNHEY and CDR2 as SVGAGI. CDR3 DNA sequence: TGTGCCAGCACCCGAAAAGACATGTCTCAGCCCCAGCATTTT. Translation gives CASTRKDMSQPQHF.

V is TRBV7-3 and J is TRBJ2-2; D is perhaps TRBD2 (7 bases). Germline CDR1 and CDR2: SGHTA and FQGTGA. This CDR3 has 17 amino acids. V lost 5 bases to trimming and J lost 1 base, with 17 bases between them. DNA for the CDR3: TGTGCCAGCAGCCAAGGGGGGGACCCCTGGAACACCGGGGAGCTGTTTTTT. Translating it yields CASSQGGDPWNTGELFF.